This T cell receptor (beta chain) was sequenced during a study of blood T cells in healthy people across ages. General study results and limits: The authors considered diversity estimates from one million T cells to be underestimates.

The CDR3 loop spans 15 amino acids. Looked up from germline, CDR1 is MNHEY and CDR2 is SVGEGT. Trimming stripped 6 bases from V and 2 bases from J, with 15 bases between. In regard to this clonotype: Its antigen is still unknown.

The use of a sample-barcoded 5' primer and a J-beta primer mix characterized a second PCR of about 6 to 12 cycles. TCRdb redid the calling of the 5' RACE reads with MiXCR, one entry per CDR3 protein. The sample has fewer than 700,000 distinct CDR3 sequences; roughly two fifths are singletons. Sequenced: blood. The TCR was taken from an elderly man in good health. The rearrangement uses TRBV6-2 or TRBV6-3 and TRBJ2-3, with D possibly matching TRBD2 (6 bases). The CDR3: CASRGAGLSTDTQYF. CDR3 DNA: TGTGCCAGCAGGGGAGCGGGCCTTTCCACAGATACGCAGTATTTT.